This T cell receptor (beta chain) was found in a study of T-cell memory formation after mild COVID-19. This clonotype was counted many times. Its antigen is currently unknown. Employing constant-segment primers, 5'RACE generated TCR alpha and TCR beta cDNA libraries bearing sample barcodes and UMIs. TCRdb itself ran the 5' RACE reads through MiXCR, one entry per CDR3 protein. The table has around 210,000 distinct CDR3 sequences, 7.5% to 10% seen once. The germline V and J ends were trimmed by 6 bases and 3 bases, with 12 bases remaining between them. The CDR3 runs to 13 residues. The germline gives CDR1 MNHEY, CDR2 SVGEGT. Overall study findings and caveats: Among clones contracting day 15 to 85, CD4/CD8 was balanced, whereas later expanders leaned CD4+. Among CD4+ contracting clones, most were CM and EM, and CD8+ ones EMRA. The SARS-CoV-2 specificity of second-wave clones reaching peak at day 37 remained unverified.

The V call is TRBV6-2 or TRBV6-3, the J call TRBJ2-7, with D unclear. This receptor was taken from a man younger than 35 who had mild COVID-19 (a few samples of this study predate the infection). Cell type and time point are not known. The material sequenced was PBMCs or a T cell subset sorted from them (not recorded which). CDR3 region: CASSSQVGYEQYF. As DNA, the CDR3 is TGTGCCAGCAGCTCCCAGGTTGGCTACGAGCAGTACTTC.